Sequencing of this T cell receptor (beta chain) was carried out in a study of radiation and T cells in renal cell carcinoma. Time point given: baseline pretreatment blood. The treatment here: 15 Gy SBRT to primary tumor, nephrectomy 4 weeks later. Blood was sampled at baseline, 2 weeks and 4 weeks after SBRT. This renal cell carcinoma was of the clear cell type. This CDR3 is built from 15 residues. Per the germline V gene, CDR1 is SEHNR and CDR2 is FQNEAQ (reference sequence). V was cut by 5 bases and J by 4 bases, with 17 bases left in between. Only in-frame clones appear in the TCRdb table, and some are missing; sequencing was by immunoSEQ multiplex PCR. This sample has 150,000 or so clones, with more than 70% found just once. This clone appeared a single time.

The TCR originated in a woman in her fifties or sixties with renal cell carcinoma. This sample comprised blood, obtained from a patient whose treatment included radiotherapy and nephrectomy. The chain carries TRBV7-9 and TRBJ1-1; D may be TRBD1 (5 bases). The CDR3 sequence is CASSPRQGRTTEAFF. In DNA form, the CDR3 reads TGTGCCAGCAGCCCCCGGCAGGGCCGGACCACTGAAGCTTTCTTT.